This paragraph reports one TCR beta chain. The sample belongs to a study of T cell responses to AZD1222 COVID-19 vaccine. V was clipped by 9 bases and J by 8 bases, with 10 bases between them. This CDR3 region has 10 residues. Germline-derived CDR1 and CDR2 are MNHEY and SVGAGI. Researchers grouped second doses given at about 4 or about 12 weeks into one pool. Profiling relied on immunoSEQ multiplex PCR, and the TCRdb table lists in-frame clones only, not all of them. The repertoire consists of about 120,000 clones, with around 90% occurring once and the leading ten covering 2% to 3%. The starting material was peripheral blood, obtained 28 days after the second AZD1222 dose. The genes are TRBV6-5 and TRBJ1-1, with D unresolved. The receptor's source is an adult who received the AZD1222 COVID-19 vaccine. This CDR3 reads CASLGQEAFF. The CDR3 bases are TGTGCCAGTCTCGGGCAGGAAGCTTTCTTT.